The present T cell receptor (beta chain) was sequenced within a study of shared clonotypes between healthy human individuals. Whole-study results and caveats: Memory subsets generally showed lower estimated richness than naive subsets.

This CDR3 region has 15 residues. With V trimmed by 2 bases and J by 4 bases, 6 bases remained unmatched. Germline loops: CDR1 MNHEY, CDR2 SMNVEV (reference sequence). Worth noting for this clone: Its target is not known.

This table comes from immunoSEQ multiplex PCR, and its TCRdb copy is limited to in-frame clones, with some not included. The repertoire holds 2.5 million or so clones, with more than 80% as singletons. Those who donated, Caucasian adults without exception, all lived in Nashville, Tennessee. Subsets obtained from CD4+ cells comprised CD45RA+ naive and CD45RA-negative memory cells. The sequenced sample consisted of naive CD4+ T cells sorted from blood. Subset of the sample: CD45RA+ positively selected. The V and J genes are TRBV27 and TRBJ2-7; 9 nucleotides agree with TRBD2. This clonotype was obtained from a man younger than 30 in good health. CDR3 nucleotides: TGTGCCAGCAGTTTACGACTAGCGGACACATACGAGCAGTACTTC. Protein sequence: CASSLRLADTYEQYF.